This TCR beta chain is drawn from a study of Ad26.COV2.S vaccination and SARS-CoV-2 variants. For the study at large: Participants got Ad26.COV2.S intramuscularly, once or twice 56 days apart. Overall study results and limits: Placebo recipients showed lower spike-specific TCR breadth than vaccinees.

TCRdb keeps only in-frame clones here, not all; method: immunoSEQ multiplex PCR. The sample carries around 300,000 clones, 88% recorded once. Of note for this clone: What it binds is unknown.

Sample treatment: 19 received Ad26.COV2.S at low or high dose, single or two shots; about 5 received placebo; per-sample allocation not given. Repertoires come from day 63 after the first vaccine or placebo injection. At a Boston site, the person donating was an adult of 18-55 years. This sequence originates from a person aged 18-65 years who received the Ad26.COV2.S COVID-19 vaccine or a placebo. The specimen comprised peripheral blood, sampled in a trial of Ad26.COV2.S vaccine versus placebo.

The CDR3 nucleotides are TGTGCCTGGAGACCAGGGGCCCCCTATGGCTACACCTTC. Translated: CAWRPGAPYGYTF. This chain uses TRBV30 with TRBJ1-2; TRBD1 might be the D (6 bases). Per the germline V gene, CDR1 is GTSNPN and CDR2 is SVGIG (reference sequence). This CDR3 contains 13 residues. Trimming stripped 3 bases from V and 4 bases from J, with 12 bases between.